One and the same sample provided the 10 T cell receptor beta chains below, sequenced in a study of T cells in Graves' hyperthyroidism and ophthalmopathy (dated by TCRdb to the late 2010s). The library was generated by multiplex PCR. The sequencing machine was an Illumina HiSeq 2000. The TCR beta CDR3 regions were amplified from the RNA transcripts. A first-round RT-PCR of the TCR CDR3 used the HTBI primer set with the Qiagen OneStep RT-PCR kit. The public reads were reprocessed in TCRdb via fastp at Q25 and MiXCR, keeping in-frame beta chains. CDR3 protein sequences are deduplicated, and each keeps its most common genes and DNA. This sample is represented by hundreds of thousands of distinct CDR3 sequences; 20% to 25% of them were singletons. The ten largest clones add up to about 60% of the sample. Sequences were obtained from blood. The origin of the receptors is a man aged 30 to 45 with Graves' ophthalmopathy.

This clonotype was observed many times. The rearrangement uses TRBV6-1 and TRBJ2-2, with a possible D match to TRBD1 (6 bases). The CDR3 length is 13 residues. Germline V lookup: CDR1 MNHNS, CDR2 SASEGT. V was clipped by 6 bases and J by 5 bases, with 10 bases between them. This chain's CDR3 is CASRTTGTGELFF. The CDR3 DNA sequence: TGTGCCAGCAGAACAACAGGGACCGGGGAGCTGTTTTTT.

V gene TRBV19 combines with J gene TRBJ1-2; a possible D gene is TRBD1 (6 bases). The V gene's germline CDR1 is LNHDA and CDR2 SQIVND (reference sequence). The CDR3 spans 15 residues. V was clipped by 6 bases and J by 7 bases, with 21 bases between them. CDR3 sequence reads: CASSLDGGAAIGYTF. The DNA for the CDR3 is TGTGCCAGTAGCCTCGATGGGGGGGCAGCGATTGGCTACACCTTC.

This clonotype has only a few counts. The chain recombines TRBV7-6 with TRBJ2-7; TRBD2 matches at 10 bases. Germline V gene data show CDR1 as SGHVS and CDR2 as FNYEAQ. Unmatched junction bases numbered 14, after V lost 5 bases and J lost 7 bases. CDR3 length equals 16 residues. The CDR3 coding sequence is TGTGCCAGCAGCCCAAACGGGGCTAGCGGGAGAGAAGAGCAGTACTTC. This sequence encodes CASSPNGASGREEQYF. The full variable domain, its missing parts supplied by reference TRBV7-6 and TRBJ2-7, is GAGVSQSPRYKVTKRGQDVALRCDPISGHVSLYWYRQALGQGPEFLTYFNYEAQQDKSGLPNDRFSAERPEGSISTLTIQRTEQRDSAMYRCASSPNGASGREEQYFGPGTRLTVT.

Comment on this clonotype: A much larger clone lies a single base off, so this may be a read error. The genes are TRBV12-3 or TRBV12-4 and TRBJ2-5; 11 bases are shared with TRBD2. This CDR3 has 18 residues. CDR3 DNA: TGTGCCAGCAGCCCACCCGGGACTAGCGGCTCCCACCAAGAGGCCCAGTACTTC. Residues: CASSPPGTSGSHQEAQYF.

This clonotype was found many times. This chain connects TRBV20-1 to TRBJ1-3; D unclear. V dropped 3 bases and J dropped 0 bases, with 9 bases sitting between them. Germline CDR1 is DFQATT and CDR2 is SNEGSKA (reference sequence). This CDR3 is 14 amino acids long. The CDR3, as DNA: TGCAGTGCTAGTCAGCCAAGCTCTGGAAACACCATATATTTT. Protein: CSASQPSSGNTIYF.

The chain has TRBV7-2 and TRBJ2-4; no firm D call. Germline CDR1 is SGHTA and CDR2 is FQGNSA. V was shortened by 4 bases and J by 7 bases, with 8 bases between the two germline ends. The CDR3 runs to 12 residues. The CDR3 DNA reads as TGTGCCAGCAGCTCCTCCCGGAACATTCAGTACTTC. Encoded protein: CASSSSRNIQYF.

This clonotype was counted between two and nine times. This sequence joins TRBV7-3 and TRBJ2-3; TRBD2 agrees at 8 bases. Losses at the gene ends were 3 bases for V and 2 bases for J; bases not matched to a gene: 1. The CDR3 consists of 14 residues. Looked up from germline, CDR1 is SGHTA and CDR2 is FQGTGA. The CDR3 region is CASSLTSVTDTQYF. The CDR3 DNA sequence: TGTGCCAGCAGCTTGACTAGCGTCACAGATACGCAGTATTTT.

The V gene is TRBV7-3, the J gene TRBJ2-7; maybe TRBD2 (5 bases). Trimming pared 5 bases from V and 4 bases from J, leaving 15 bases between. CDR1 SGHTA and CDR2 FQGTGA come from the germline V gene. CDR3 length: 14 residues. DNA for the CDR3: TGTGCCAGCAGCCCCTCCCGGGGTGGGTACGAGCAGTACTTC. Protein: CASSPSRGGYEQYF.

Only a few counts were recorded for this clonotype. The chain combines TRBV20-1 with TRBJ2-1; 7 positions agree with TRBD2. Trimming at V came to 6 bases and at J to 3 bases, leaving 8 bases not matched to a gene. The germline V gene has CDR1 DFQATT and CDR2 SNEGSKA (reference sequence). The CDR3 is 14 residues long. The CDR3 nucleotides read TGCAGTGCCCAACAAGCGGGAATCTACAATGAGCAGTTCTTC. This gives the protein CSAQQAGIYNEQFF.

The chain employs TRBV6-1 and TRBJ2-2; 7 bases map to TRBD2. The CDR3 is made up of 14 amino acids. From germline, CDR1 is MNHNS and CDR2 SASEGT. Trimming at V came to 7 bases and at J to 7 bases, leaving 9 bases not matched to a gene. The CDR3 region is CASIAGDRIGELFF. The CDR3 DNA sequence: TGTGCCAGCATCGCGGGAGATCGGATCGGGGAGCTGTTTTTT.